This T cell receptor beta chain derives from a study of OX40 agonist ivuxolimab in advanced cancers. Study details: A mean age of approximately 60 years, range roughly 20 to 80, was recorded, and under 85% were male. Study results and caveats: Averaging showed that CD8+ T cells had more expanded clones than CD4+ did. Dose levels from 0.1 to 3.0 mg/kg saw CD4+ and CD8+ blood T cells expand clonally by week 6. The expanded peripheral T cells' antigen specificity was not determined.

Data came from immunoSEQ multiplex PCR; TCRdb stores just in-frame clones and leaves some out. In the table there are 60,000 to 100,000 clones, about 90% of which are singletons. On this clone: Antigen unknown.

The CDR3 has 15 residues. V lost 4 bases, J lost 8 bases, and 5 bases stayed unmatched. The germline V gene encodes CDR1 SGHNT and CDR2 YYREEE (reference sequence). The TCR comes from an adult with an advanced solid tumor such as melanoma, head and neck, liver or kidney cancer. The V and J genes are TRBV5-4 and TRBJ2-1, with 14 positions matching TRBD2. The source was CD4+ or CD8+ T cells sorted from blood, collected in a trial of the OX40 agonist ivuxolimab. The DNA of the CDR3 is TGTGCCAGCAGCCCGGGACTAGCGGGAGTATATGAGCAGTTCTTC. It is translated as CASSPGLAGVYEQFF.